These 9 T cell receptor beta chains share one sample of origin, sequenced in a study of T cells after yellow fever vaccination. TCRdb used MiXCR to reprocess the 5' RACE reads, holding one entry per CDR3 protein. This sample has hundreds of thousands of distinct CDR3 sequences; less than 4.5% occur once, and the top ten carry around 22%. Sequenced material: PBMCs, taken on the day of the yellow fever booster vaccination. Every receptor here comes from a man younger than 30 who received the YFV17D yellow fever vaccine.

This clonotype has a count of ten or more. The chain uses TRBV4-1 and TRBJ2-4; D might be TRBD2 (5 bases). The CDR3 totals 14 residues. The germline V and J ends were trimmed by 2 bases and 8 bases, with 13 bases remaining between them. The germline V gene encodes CDR1 MGHRA and CDR2 YSYEKL. CDR3 in amino acids: CASSQPGGQYIQYF. The DNA of the CDR3 is TGCGCCAGCAGCCAACCAGGCGGGCAGTACATTCAGTACTTC.

This clonotype was recorded a few times. V and J are TRBV9 and TRBJ2-1; possible D gene TRBD2, 5 bases. Trimming cost V 2 bases and J 4 bases, with 13 bases left between them. Germline V CDR1 and CDR2: SGDLS, YYNGEE. This CDR3 comprises 15 residues. CDR3 nucleotide sequence: TGTGCCAGCAGCGTCGGGCTAGCACTGTACAATGAGCAGTTCTTC. As protein: CASSVGLALYNEQFF. Full variable domain (outside the CDR3, taken from reference TRBV9 and TRBJ2-1): DSGVTQTPKHLITATGQRVTLRCSPRSGDLSVYWYQQSLDQGLQFLIQYYNGEERAKGNILERFSAQQFPDLHSELNLSSLELGDSALYFCASSVGLALYNEQFFGPGTRLTVL.

A few counts support this clonotype. The rearrangement links TRBV5-1 to TRBJ2-2; TRBD2 matches 7 bases. The CDR3 loop spans 17 amino acids. Germline lookup yields CDR1 SGHRS and CDR2 YFSETQ. The ends lost 4 bases at V and 5 bases at J; junction bases unmatched: 14. The CDR3 DNA reads as TGCGCCAGCAGCACGGCCGGTGGGGGGGTCCGAACCGGGGAGCTGTTTTTT. This encodes CASSTAGGGVRTGELFF. Together with reference TRBV5-1 and TRBJ2-2, the CDR3 gives the full variable domain: KAGVTQTPRYLIKTRGQQVTLSCSPISGHRSVSWYQQTPGQGLQFLFEYFSETQRNKGNFPGRFSGRQFSNSRSEMNVSTLELGDSALYLCASSTAGGGVRTGELFFGEGSRLTVL.

Details on this clonotype: A much larger clone sits a single nucleotide away, making a read error possible. This rearrangement joins TRBV7-8 to TRBJ1-2; 8 nucleotides line up with TRBD1. CDR1 and CDR2 (germline): SGHVS, FQNEAQ. The CDR3 spans 14 residues. V lost 5 bases to trimming and J lost 8 bases; unmatched junction nucleotides: 10. The DNA of the CDR3 is TGTGCCAGCAGCCCCGGGACAGGTTATGAAGGCTACACCTTC. As protein: CASSPGTGYEGYTF.

This clonotype came up many times. The gene calls are TRBV7-2 and TRBJ2-3; 12 bases align to TRBD2. There are 18 residues in the CDR3. V dropped 3 bases and J dropped 0; count of bases not matched to a gene: 7. Germline CDR1 SGHTA, CDR2 FQGNSA. The CDR3 loop reads CASSLPSGGARSTDTQYF. CDR3 nucleotide sequence: TGTGCCAGCAGCTTGCCTAGCGGGGGGGCCCGGAGCACAGATACGCAGTATTTT.

This clonotype was counted once. V is TRBV4-1 and J is TRBJ1-5; a weak D match, TRBD1 (5 bases). Germline V lookup: CDR1 MGHRA, CDR2 YSYEKL. The V and J ends lost 1 base and 2 bases respectively, with 12 bases between them. CDR3 length equals 16 residues. The CDR3 DNA reads TGCGCCAGCAGCCAAGGGGGCAGGCTCGGCAATCAGCCCCAGCATTTT. It yields the protein CASSQGGRLGNQPQHF.

The V and J genes are TRBV5-1 and TRBJ2-3, with a weak D call TRBD2 (5 bases). V gave up 5 bases and J gave up 4 bases, with 14 bases separating them. In germline, CDR1 is SGHRS, CDR2 YFSETQ. The CDR3 length is 14 residues. The CDR3 region is CASRLAGPSDTQYF. The CDR3 coding sequence is TGCGCCAGCAGGCTAGCAGGACCTTCAGATACGCAGTATTTT.

This clonotype was counted at least ten times. The chain joins TRBV9 to TRBJ2-4; perhaps TRBD2 as D (6 bases). Trimming removed 2 bases from V and 0 bases from J, with 9 bases in between. The CDR3 is 15 amino acids. The germline gives CDR1 SGDLS, CDR2 YYNGEE. CDR3 in amino acids: CASSVGGLAKNIQYF. The CDR3, as DNA: TGTGCCAGCAGCGTCGGAGGGCTAGCCAAAAACATTCAGTACTTC.

This clonotype has ten or more counts. V usage is TRBV6-2 or TRBV6-3 and J usage is TRBJ1-1; D unresolved. Germline CDR1 reads MNHEY; CDR2 reads SVGEGT. V lost 2 bases, J lost 7 bases, and 11 bases lay in between. This CDR3 has 13 amino acids. The CDR3 DNA is TGTGCCAGCAGTTACAGGGCTCGCAATGAAGCTTTCTTT. It encodes CASSYRARNEAFF.